This T cell receptor beta chain was sequenced in a study of CD8 T cells in ankylosing spondylitis. Making use of molecular barcodes, quantitative 5'-RACE generated TCR beta libraries. TCRdb reanalysed the 5' RACE reads using MiXCR and keeps one entry per CDR3 protein. The table lists 250,000 to 300,000 distinct CDR3 sequences, around 20% of them singletons. This clonotype was recorded at least ten times. The antigen is unknown. Whole-study results and caveats: Enrichment of disease-linked clones was reportedly significant in matched ankylosing spondylitis synovial fluid.

The junction had 9 bases not matched to a gene; V was cut back by 8 bases and J by 4 bases. The CDR3 has 14 amino acids. The V gene's germline CDR1 is MNHNS and CDR2 SASEGT. Sequences were obtained from blood, either unsorted or a sorted T cell fraction (not recorded which). The chain joins TRBV6-1 to TRBJ2-3; 7 bases are a match to TRBD1. The sequence was obtained from a male donor with ankylosing spondylitis or in good health (not recorded which). The CDR3 is CASRMTGSADTQYF. The CDR3 DNA reads TGTGCCAGCCGAATGACAGGGTCGGCAGATACGCAGTATTTT.